This passage covers 18 T cell receptor beta chains from one sample sequenced in a study of T cell responses to AZD1222 COVID-19 vaccine. Assay: immunoSEQ multiplex PCR; the TCRdb copy retains only in-frame clones and omits some. The sample has about 83,000 clones; around 89% are singletons. This specimen consisted of peripheral blood, obtained on day 0 of MenACWY control vaccination. Receptors originate from an adult in good health.

The CDR3 sequence: CASSPRGVDYEQYF. The CDR3, as DNA: TGTGCCAGCAGTCCCAGGGGAGTAGACTACGAGCAGTACTTC. J is TRBJ2-7 and V is TRBV27, with a weak D call TRBD1 (6 bases). This CDR3 is 14 amino acids long. Germline V gene data show CDR1 as MNHEY and CDR2 as SMNVEV (reference sequence). V was pared by 5 bases and J by 3 bases, with 14 bases between.

V usage is TRBV6-5 and J usage is TRBJ1-1, with D unresolved. The CDR3 spans 13 residues. Trimming left V 6 bases short and J 1 base short, with 9 bases between. Germline V gene sequence: CDR1 MNHEY, CDR2 SVGAGI. CDR3 coding DNA: TGTGCCAGCAGATCCACAGCGAACACTGAAGCTTTCTTT. It yields the protein CASRSTANTEAFF.

The chain carries TRBV28 and TRBJ2-3; possibly TRBD2 for D (5 bases). V lost 2 bases, J lost 8 bases, and 5 bases lay in between. The CDR3 spans 11 residues. Germline V gives CDR1 MDHEN, CDR2 SYDVKM. As DNA, the CDR3 is TGTGCCAGCAGTTTAGAGGGTACGCAGTATTTT. It translates to CASSLEGTQYF.

V is TRBV2 and J is TRBJ1-1, with D tentatively TRBD1 (5 bases). The germline CDR1 and CDR2 sequences are SNHLY and FYNNEI. The CDR3 has 14 residues. V lost 8 bases and J 3 bases, leaving 16 bases between the germline ends. CDR3 amino acids: CASLKEGLDTEAFF. As DNA, the CDR3 is TGTGCCAGCCTGAAAGAGGGACTGGACACTGAAGCTTTCTTT.

This sequence joins TRBV12-5 and TRBJ2-3; TRBD2 aligns across 9 bases. V gave up 1 base and J gave up 4 bases; unmatched junction bases: 3. Germline values: CDR1 LGHNT, CDR2 FRNRAP. The CDR3 consists of 15 residues. The CDR3 DNA reads as TGTGCTAGTGGTTTGGCGGGGACTAGCCCAGATACGCAGTATTTT. As protein: CASGLAGTSPDTQYF.

The genes are TRBV5-8 and TRBJ2-6; D possibly corresponds to TRBD2 (5 bases). Germline CDR1 reads SGHTS; CDR2 reads YDEGEE. The CDR3 loop spans 15 amino acids. V was cut by 3 bases and J by 4 bases, with 11 bases left in between. CDR3 sequence: CASSSSRRGANVLTF. The DNA of the CDR3 is TGTGCCAGCAGCTCGAGCCGGAGGGGGGCCAACGTCCTGACTTTC.

The genes are TRBV5-1 and TRBJ2-1; D may be TRBD2 (5 bases). Deletions cut 0 bases from V and 9 bases from J, with 13 bases between. The CDR3 extends over 14 amino acids. Germline values: CDR1 SGHRS, CDR2 YFSETQ. As DNA, the CDR3 is TGCGCCAGCAGCTTGGAATCGGGATGGTCTGAGCAGTTCTTC. Amino acid sequence: CASSLESGWSEQFF.

The chain has TRBV6-2 or TRBV6-3 and TRBJ1-1, with D unclear. Germline V CDR1 and CDR2: MNHEY, SVGEGT. The CDR3 consists of 18 residues. Deletions cut 0 bases from V and 1 base from J, with 18 bases between. The CDR3 region is CASSYSIAVRARNTEAFF. DNA for the CDR3: TGTGCCAGCAGTTACTCTATTGCGGTCCGGGCCCGGAACACTGAAGCTTTCTTT.

This chain connects TRBV6-5 to TRBJ1-2, with a tentative D call TRBD1 (5 bases). This CDR3 spans 15 amino acids. The V gene lost 0 bases and the J gene lost 8 bases, with 16 bases spanning the gap. Germline assignment: CDR1 MNHEY and CDR2 SVGAGI. Here the CDR3 DNA reads TGTGCCAGCAGTTACTCTTGGCAGGGAGGGTTCGGCTACACCTTC. This sequence encodes CASSYSWQGGFGYTF.

This chain uses TRBV27 with TRBJ1-6; 9 bases align to TRBD1. This CDR3 has 14 residues. Germline V gene sequence: CDR1 MNHEY, CDR2 SMNVEV (reference sequence). Trimming removed 6 bases from V and 8 bases from J; junction bases left unmatched: 5. DNA of the CDR3: TGTGCCAGCAGCCCTAGACAGGGGGATTCACCCCTCCACTTT. Its protein product is CASSPRQGDSPLHF.

The J gene is TRBJ2-1, the V gene TRBV12-5, with D possibly TRBD1 on 6 matching bases. V lost 2 bases to trimming and J lost 4 bases, with 21 bases between them. Germline V gives CDR1 LGHNT, CDR2 FRNRAP. The CDR3 has 18 amino acids. This CDR3 is CASGLSHNRAMQYNEQFF. Here the CDR3 DNA reads TGTGCTAGTGGTTTGTCACACAACAGGGCGATGCAATACAATGAGCAGTTCTTC.

The V call is TRBV11-2, the J call TRBJ2-1, with D possibly being TRBD1 (5 bases). V was cut by 9 bases and J by 12 bases, with 21 bases left in between. CDR3 length equals 13 residues. In germline, CDR1 is SGHAT, CDR2 FQNNGV. This chain's CDR3 is CASRGLRSIGQFF. The CDR3 DNA reads TGTGCCAGTAGGGGCCTACGCAGTATAGGGCAGTTCTTC.

The CDR3 bases are TGTGCCACCAGCAGAGACAGGTCCTACGAGCAGTACTTC. Translation gives CATSRDRSYEQYF. V usage is TRBV15 and J usage is TRBJ2-7, with D unclear. The CDR3 length is 13 residues. V was pared by 0 bases and J by 1 base, with 4 bases between. Germline assignment: CDR1 LNHNV and CDR2 YYDKDF (reference sequence).

The chain carries TRBV19 and TRBJ2-5; D ambiguous. Germline CDR1 LNHDA, CDR2 SQIVND (reference sequence). The CDR3 runs 13 residues. The germline V and J ends were trimmed by 2 bases and 4 bases, with 8 bases remaining between them. This CDR3 reads CASSIQSAETQYF. The CDR3 DNA is TGTGCCAGTAGTATACAGTCAGCAGAGACCCAGTACTTC. Full variable domain (rest looked up from reference TRBV19 and TRBJ2-5): DGGITQSPKYLFRKEGQNVTLSCEQNLNHDAMYWYRQDPGQGLRLIYYSQIVNDFQKGDIAEGYSVSREKKESFPLTVTSAQKNPTAFYLCASSIQSAETQYFGPGTRLLVL.

This clone was picked up a small number of times. This chain joins TRBV5-1 and TRBJ2-7; D call uncertain. Per the germline V gene, CDR1 is SGHRS and CDR2 is YFSETQ. V lost 2 bases, J lost 3 bases, and 9 bases lay in between. The CDR3 totals 13 residues. DNA for the CDR3: TGCGCCAGCAGCTTTCCGGACCTCTACGAGCAGTACTTC. Translating gives CASSFPDLYEQYF.

The sample holds one count of this clone. The chain joins TRBV7-9 to TRBJ1-4; D unresolved. This CDR3 spans 13 amino acids. Germline assignment: CDR1 SEHNR and CDR2 FQNEAQ (reference sequence). Trimming took off 5 bases at V and 6 bases at J, with 10 bases between the two ends. Written as DNA, the CDR3 is TGTGCCAGCAGCGATGGGAGAGATGAAAAACTGTTTTTT. It encodes CASSDGRDEKLFF.

The rearrangement joins TRBV5-1 to TRBJ2-7; 9 bases line up with TRBD1. The germline gives CDR1 SGHRS, CDR2 YFSETQ. The CDR3 runs 16 residues. With V trimmed by 0 bases and J by 6 bases, 10 bases remained unmatched. The CDR3 nucleotides are TGCGCCAGCAGCTTGGTGGCGACCGGGACAGGGTTCGAGCAGTACTTC. Translated: CASSLVATGTGFEQYF. The whole variable domain, remainder taken from reference TRBV5-1 and TRBJ2-7, is KAGVTQTPRYLIKTRGQQVTLSCSPISGHRSVSWYQQTPGQGLQFLFEYFSETQRNKGNFPGRFSGRQFSNSRSEMNVSTLELGDSALYLCASSLVATGTGFEQYFGPGTRLTVT.

The J gene is TRBJ1-6, the V gene TRBV5-6; no definite D call. This CDR3 comprises 13 residues. V lost 3 bases, J lost 9 bases, and 10 bases lay in between. Germline-derived CDR1 and CDR2 are SGHDT and YYEEEE. The CDR3 sequence: CASSSVGSSPLHF. CDR3 nucleotides: TGTGCCAGCAGCTCCGTGGGTAGTTCACCCCTCCACTTT.